This TCR beta chain was documented in a study of metastatic and nonmetastatic thyroid tumors (dated by TCRdb to 2019 to 2021). Background for the entire study: Repertoires from peripheral blood and from tumor or nodule tissue samples of malignant and benign thyroid patients were compared.

V was cut back by 1 base and J by 5 bases, leaving a gap of 7 bases between them. CDR3 length: 14 amino acids, cysteine to phenylalanine. Just the 42-base CDR3 DNA is kept, in frame starting at base 1. CDR1 and CDR2 are read off the germline V gene as SGHRS and YFSETQ. Ten or more counts support this clone. Its antigen is still unknown. One base away there is no much larger clone; base qualities are not given. Other DNA sequences from this sample encode an identical CDR3 as well. No treatment had been received by any patient before thyroid surgery. Using T-cell receptor beta sequencing, the study looked back at clinical samples from patients collected from the early 2010s to the late 2010s. Library preparation used PCR. For sequencing, an Illumina HiSeq 4000 was employed. High-throughput sequencing was used to profile the TCR beta-chain CDR3 region of every patient. The source study handled its data this way. Drawing on CDR3 differences between clinicopathological groups, the researchers built a classifier meant to tell apart patients with distant-metastatic papillary thyroid cancer. To measure repertoire diversity the researchers used the Shannon index, while the Morisita-Horn index served to gauge how similar the tumor and blood repertoires were. Through fastp at Q25 and MiXCR, TCRdb rebuilt clones from the public reads, retaining in-frame beta chains. TCRdb assigned the V and J calls; the authors' analysis was not used. The sample yields approximately 84,000 clones; about 15% were counted once. The ten largest clones take up roughly 4% of the sample.

General conclusions and limits of the study: TCR beta diversity was reported as significantly higher in malignant tumors than in benign nodules, in both blood and tumor samples.

The clonotype was recovered from a female donor with papillary thyroid cancer or a benign thyroid nodule (not recorded which). Some clones in this sample may be carry-over from other donors' samples. The rearrangement combines TRBV5-1 with TRBJ1-6, with the identity of the D gene unclear. The sample taken for sequencing was blood. The CDR3 here reads CASSLPENNSPLHF. The DNA reads as follows: TGCGCCAGCAGCTTGCCGGAAAATAATTCACCCCTCCACTTT.